This TCR beta chain is from a study of blood T cell repertoires in COVID-19. Study overall: The United States, Italy and Spain provided the acute and convalescent COVID-19 samples. Sample material is recorded as cDNA or gDNA derived from T cells, B-cell-depleted T cells, or PBMCs.

How the authors handled the data: Estimation of nucleated cell counts was performed using reference gene primer amplification. TCRdb keeps only in-frame clones here, not all; method: immunoSEQ multiplex PCR. V, J and clone size are taken as reported in that table, and D and trimming were inferred from the DNA itself. Among some 160,000 clones, over 80% were seen once, and the ten largest hold under 15%. The receptor comes from a man aged 65 to 79 who had recovered from COVID-19. Specimen: peripheral blood.

The CDR3 DNA reads TGTGCCAGCAGTTACTTCTGGGGACAGCGGTTCACCGGGGAGCTGTTTTTT. It codes for CASSYFWGQRFTGELFF. V is TRBV6-2 or TRBV6-3 and J is TRBJ2-2; 7 bases are a match to TRBD1. This CDR3 has 17 residues. V trimming: 1 base; J trimming: 4 bases; junction bases outside the gene matches: 9. Germline V gives CDR1 MNHEY, CDR2 SVGEGT.